This note documents a single T cell receptor beta chain sequence. The entry originates in a study of blood T cell repertoires in COVID-19. CDR3 length: 13 residues. Trimming removed 1 base at V and 6 bases at J, with 10 bases between. Germline CDR1 and CDR2: LGHNA and YSLEER. Study processing details: Scientists estimated how many nucleated cells there were by amplifying reference gene primers. Data came from immunoSEQ multiplex PCR; TCRdb stores just in-frame clones and leaves some out. The V and J calls and clone size were taken over from that table, and D and trimming were inferred from the DNA. The table has under 170,000 clones, about 85% seen once.

Sample: peripheral blood. This sequence joins TRBV4-3 and TRBJ2-7; D unresolved. The clonotype was recovered from a woman aged 55-75 years with active or convalescent COVID-19. CDR3 bases: TGCGCCAGCAGCCAAGTTGGGCACTTCGAGCAGTACTTC. This translates into CASSQVGHFEQYF.